The entry below gives a single T cell receptor beta chain sequence along with its context. What it binds is unknown. The sample is drawn from a study of shared clonotypes between healthy human individuals. Study-wide points: A generally larger estimated richness was seen in naive subsets than in memory subsets.

V shed 6 bases and J 5 bases; nucleotides not matched to a gene: 13. This CDR3 contains 15 residues. The germline gives CDR1 SQVTM, CDR2 ANQGSEA. Only in-frame clones appear in the TCRdb table, and some are missing; sequencing was by immunoSEQ multiplex PCR. The sample carries some 2,500,000 clones, under 95% recorded once. Sequenced input: naive CD4+ T cells from PBMCs. Described subset: CD45RA+ positively selected. This TCR came from a man aged 18 to 29 in good health. Some clones in this sample may be carry-over from other donors' samples. The chain recombines TRBV29-1 with TRBJ2-5; 9 bases align to TRBD1. The CDR3, as DNA: TGCAGCGTCGCAGGAAACAGGGGGCAGGGGGAGACCCAGTACTTC. Protein product: CSVAGNRGQGETQYF.